The rows below give T cell receptor beta chains drawn from one sample of a study of blood T cells in healthy people across ages. One entry per CDR3 protein, called by TCRdb with MiXCR from the 5' RACE reads. The sample yields about 690,000 distinct CDR3 sequences, roughly two fifths seen once. The specimen sequenced was blood. The receptors were sampled from a man at least 80 years old in good health. Each CDR3 is given with its conserved first and last residue. The order of the fields is CDR3 protein, CDR3 DNA, J gene, V gene, clone size, CDR3 length, D gene. A D gene is named only where the DNA matches it firmly. Part of the rows lack a size; the others show once, few, many or a class for expanded clones.

CASSRAMGLAAYEQYF	TGTGCCAGCAGCCGTGCTATGGGACTAGCGGCCTACGAGCAGTACTTC	TRBJ2-7	TRBV14	NA	16	TRBD2
CASRLDRVGTDTQYF	TGTGCCAGCAGACTCGACAGGGTGGGAACGGATACGCAGTATTTT	TRBJ2-3	TRBV6-2/TRBV6-3	NA	15	TRBD1
CSARATSDTQYF	TGCAGTGCTAGAGCCACCTCAGATACGCAGTATTTT	TRBJ2-3	TRBV20-1	NA	12	NA
CASSYDGGTEAFF	TGTGCCAGCAGTTATGACGGTGGGACTGAAGCTTTCTTT	TRBJ1-1	TRBV3-1	NA	13	NA
CASSLRGTADTQYF	TGTGCCAGCAGCTTAAGAGGTACCGCAGATACGCAGTATTTT	TRBJ2-3	TRBV11-2	NA	14	NA
CASSRLGQGTDTQYF	TGTGCCAGCAGCCGCCTGGGACAGGGTACAGATACGCAGTATTTT	TRBJ2-3	TRBV14	few	15	TRBD1
CASSWDRVPYNEQFF	TGCGCCAGCAGCTGGGACAGGGTACCCTACAATGAGCAGTTCTTC	TRBJ2-1	TRBV5-1	few	15	TRBD1
CASGRQGAGNEQFF	TGTGCCAGCGGGAGACAGGGGGCGGGCAATGAGCAGTTCTTC	TRBJ2-1	TRBV28	NA	14	TRBD1
CASSYLGTGGTEAFF	TGTGCCAGCAGTTACCTCGGGACAGGGGGCACTGAAGCTTTCTTT	TRBJ1-1	TRBV6-5	few	15	TRBD1
CASSQRGRGEDTQYF	TGCGCCAGCAGCCAACGAGGGCGCGGTGAAGATACGCAGTATTTT	TRBJ2-3	TRBV4-3	NA	15	NA
CSARDAGRSGTQYF	TGCAGTGCTAGAGATGCGGGGAGGAGCGGGACCCAGTACTTC	TRBJ2-5	TRBV20-1	NA	14	NA
CSAPTTGLGTDTQYF	TGCAGTGCTCCAACTACAGGGCTTGGGACAGATACGCAGTATTTT	TRBJ2-3	TRBV20-1	few	15	NA
CASSLAGGEGAIQETQYF	TGTGCCAGCAGTTTAGCGGGCGGTGAGGGAGCGATCCAAGAGACCCAGTACTTC	TRBJ2-5	TRBV12-3/TRBV12-4	NA	18	NA
CASSPRDRAQETQYF	TGTGCCAGCAGTCCCCGGGACAGGGCACAAGAGACCCAGTACTTC	TRBJ2-5	TRBV25-1	few	15	TRBD1
CSVSTGTGVDTQYF	TGCAGCGTCTCCACCGGGACAGGGGTAGATACGCAGTATTTT	TRBJ2-3	TRBV29-1	NA	14	TRBD1
CASSARLGRTGELFF	TGTGCCAGCAGCGCCCGACTAGGGAGGACCGGGGAGCTGTTTTTT	TRBJ2-2	TRBV9	once	15	NA
CASSPEGAGNQPQHF	TGTGCCAGCTCACCGGAGGGGGCCGGCAATCAGCCCCAGCATTTT	TRBJ1-5	TRBV18	NA	15	TRBD1
CASSATSGGSQETQYF	TGTGCCAGCAGTGCGACTAGCGGGGGGTCCCAAGAGACCCAGTACTTC	TRBJ2-5	TRBV5-4	many	16	TRBD2
CASSQGVSNEQFF	TGTGCCAGCAGCCAGGGAGTTAGTAATGAGCAGTTCTTC	TRBJ2-1	TRBV7-2	few	13	NA
CAWSSLTANYGYTF	TGTGCCTGGAGTTCCCTCACGGCTAACTATGGCTACACCTTC	TRBJ1-2	TRBV30	NA	14	NA
CASSVAQTPGSGNTIYF	TGTGCCAGCAGCGTAGCCCAGACCCCAGGTTCTGGAAACACCATATATTTT	TRBJ1-3	TRBV9	NA	17	NA
CASSQGPIYTYEQYF	TGTGCCAGCAGCCAAGGACCTATATACACCTACGAGCAGTACTTC	TRBJ2-7	TRBV3-1	NA	15	NA
CSAAGEGIAGELFF	TGCAGTGCAGCCGGAGAGGGGATCGCCGGGGAGCTGTTTTTT	TRBJ2-2	TRBV20-1	NA	14	NA
CSARGRATYEQYF	TGCAGCGCACGAGGGCGTGCAACCTACGAGCAGTACTTC	TRBJ2-7	TRBV29-1	many	13	NA
CASSRPELNTEAFF	TGTGCCAGCAGCCGCCCCGAGCTGAACACTGAAGCTTTCTTT	TRBJ1-1	TRBV7-3	few	14	NA
CASSLGTEWEQYF	TGTGCCAGCAGTTTGGGGACAGAGTGGGAGCAGTACTTC	TRBJ2-5	TRBV27	NA	13	TRBD1
CASSLNQKNIQYF	TGCGCCAGCAGCTTGAACCAGAAAAACATTCAGTACTTC	TRBJ2-4	TRBV5-1	many	13	NA
CSSSGGVRETQYF	TGCAGTTCTAGCGGGGGGGTGCGGGAGACCCAGTACTTC	TRBJ2-5	TRBV20-1	NA	13	TRBD2
CASSQEASGSLWNEQFF	TGCGCCAGCAGCCAAGAAGCGAGCGGGAGTTTATGGAATGAGCAGTTCTTC	TRBJ2-1	TRBV4-3	once	17	TRBD2
CASSLSGTGTNEKLFF	TGTGCCAGCAGCCTATCCGGGACAGGGACTAATGAAAAACTGTTTTTT	TRBJ1-4	TRBV3-1	NA	16	TRBD1
CASSQIGGGYEQYF	TGTGCCAGCAGCCAGATAGGAGGGGGGTACGAGCAGTACTTC	TRBJ2-7	TRBV14	NA	14	NA
CSAKGDRAQETQYF	TGCAGTGCTAAAGGGGACAGGGCCCAAGAGACCCAGTACTTC	TRBJ2-5	TRBV20-1	NA	14	TRBD1
CASRAAGTGGETQYF	TGTGCCAGCAGGGCAGCCGGGACAGGGGGAGAGACCCAGTACTTC	TRBJ2-5	TRBV6-1	NA	15	TRBD1
CASTRSSPGRAQETQYF	TGTGCCAGCACGCGATCATCCCCCGGCAGGGCTCAAGAGACCCAGTACTTC	TRBJ2-5	TRBV12-3/TRBV12-4	few	17	NA
CASSPYPGLVNGNEQFF	TGTGCCAGCTCACCCTATCCGGGACTAGTAAACGGCAATGAGCAGTTCTTC	TRBJ2-1	TRBV18	NA	17	TRBD2
CSARPRNLVRGHGYTF	TGCAGTGCTAGACCCAGGAATTTGGTCCGGGGGCATGGCTACACCTTC	TRBJ1-2	TRBV20-1	NA	16	NA
CASSVLAGGPSYEQYF	TGTGCCAGCAGCGTCCTGGCGGGAGGGCCCTCGTACGAGCAGTACTTC	TRBJ2-7	TRBV9	few	16	TRBD2
CSASGSGGLHEQYF	TGCAGTGCTAGTGGGTCAGGGGGCCTCCACGAGCAGTACTTC	TRBJ2-7	TRBV20-1	few	14	TRBD1
CASSENRGQPQHF	TGCGCCAGCAGTGAGAACCGCGGTCAGCCCCAGCATTTT	TRBJ1-5	TRBV10-1	NA	13	NA
CASSPLGPTSNEQFF	TGTGCCAGCAGCCCTCTCGGACCCACCAGCAATGAGCAGTTCTTC	TRBJ2-1	TRBV6-1	NA	15	NA
CASKLDRDQPQHF	TGTGCCAGCAAACTGGACAGGGATCAGCCCCAGCATTTT	TRBJ1-5	TRBV6-6	NA	13	TRBD1
CASSFNSGVYEQYF	TGTGCCAGCAGCTTTAACAGTGGAGTGTATGAGCAGTACTTC	TRBJ2-7	TRBV11-2	NA	14	NA
CASSPHGTGGAPNNSPLHF	TGTGCCAGCAGCCCTCACGGGACAGGGGGCGCCCCTAATAATTCACCCCTCCACTTT	TRBJ1-6	TRBV3-1	NA	19	TRBD1